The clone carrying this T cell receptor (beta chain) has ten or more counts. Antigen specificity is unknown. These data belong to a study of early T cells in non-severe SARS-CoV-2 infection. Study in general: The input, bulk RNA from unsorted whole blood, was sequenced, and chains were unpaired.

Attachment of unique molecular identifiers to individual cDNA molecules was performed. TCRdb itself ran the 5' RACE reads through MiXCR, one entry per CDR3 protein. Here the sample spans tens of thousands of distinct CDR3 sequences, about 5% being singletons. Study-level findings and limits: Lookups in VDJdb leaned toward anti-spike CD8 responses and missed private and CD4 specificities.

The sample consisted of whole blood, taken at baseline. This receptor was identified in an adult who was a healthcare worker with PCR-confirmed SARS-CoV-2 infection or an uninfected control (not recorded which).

Here the CDR3 reads CASSLSEYEQYF. The CDR3 DNA follows: TGTGCCAGCAGCCTCTCAGAGTACGAGCAGTACTTC. This sequence joins TRBV7-9 and TRBJ2-7; no firm D call. The ends were cut back, 5 bases at V and 4 bases at J, with 9 bases in the middle. The germline CDR1 and CDR2 sequences are SEHNR and FQNEAQ (reference sequence). This CDR3 is 12 amino acids long.